Listed here is a single T cell receptor (beta chain). Seattle patients were enrolled while actively infected and followed longitudinally. The CDR3 extends over 13 amino acids. Trimming took 5 bases from V and 11 from J, leaving 16 bases between them. Per the original methods: Reference gene primers were amplified, and this amplification served to estimate nucleated cell counts. Only in-frame clones appear in the TCRdb table, and some are missing; sequencing was by immunoSEQ multiplex PCR. From that table come the V and J calls and clone size; the DNA was used to work out D and trimming. Here the sample spans fewer than 200,000 clones, about 87% being singletons. These data belong to a study of blood T cell repertoires in COVID-19. Study-level background: Spain, Italy and the United States supplied samples that represented acute and convalescent COVID-19.

The sequence was obtained from a woman between 65 and 79 years old with COVID-19, enrolled during active disease. The chain couples TRBV12-3 or TRBV12-4 to TRBJ1-5; D not resolved. Specimen: peripheral blood. The CDR3 here is CASSPDGLAAQHF. For the CDR3, the DNA is TGTGCCAGCAGTCCCGACGGGCTAGCAGCCCAGCATTTT.